This T cell receptor beta chain was recovered during a study of identifying expanded T cells in peripheral blood. Repertoires were generated with immunoSEQ multiplex PCR, while TCRdb's copy carries only in-frame clones and drops some. The table has more than 45,000 clones, about 92% seen once. Germline loops: CDR1 MNHNS, CDR2 SASEGT. The germline V and J ends were trimmed by 7 bases and 0 bases, with 7 bases remaining between them. The length of the CDR3 is 12 residues. The genes are TRBV6-1 and TRBJ2-7; D is uncertain. Sequencing was carried out using blood. The sequence was obtained from a person between 18 and 69 years old in good health. Written as DNA, the CDR3 is TGTGCCAGCAACATAGCCTCCTACGAGCAGTACTTC. Residues: CASNIASYEQYF.